A selection of T cell receptor beta chains follows, all from one sample in a study of cytomegalovirus exposure and HLA in healthy donors. This table comes from immunoSEQ multiplex PCR, and its TCRdb copy is limited to in-frame clones, with some not included. The data hold about 130,000 clones, with just under 75% observed a single time. Sequencing was done on a sample of PBMCs. These TCRs come from a man between 60 and 70 years old in good health and CMV-seropositive. Each CDR3 is given with its conserved first and last residue. Each record gives: clone size, V gene, J gene, D gene, CDR3 DNA, CDR3 protein. The D gene is left open where the match is weak. Clone size is stated in some rows and not others, as once, few, many or a class when expanded.

.	TRBV15	TRBJ2-5	.	TGTGCCACCAGGGGGGGGGCGGGGGCCCGAAGCCGGGCACAAGAGACCCAGTACTTC	CATRGGAGARSRAQETQYF
.	TRBV30	TRBJ2-7	.	TGTGCCTGGAGTGTACGGGGGGCTTACGAGCAGTACTTC	CAWSVRGAYEQYF
.	TRBV5-4	TRBJ2-2	TRBD2	TGTGCCAGCAGCATCAGTGGGGGGGGGAGCACCGGGGAGCTGTTTTTT	CASSISGGGSTGELFF
.	TRBV10-3	TRBJ2-7	TRBD1	TGTGCCATCAGTGAGAGGGGACAGGGGCCCTACGAGCAGTACTTC	CAISERGQGPYEQYF
.	TRBV11-2	TRBJ1-1	TRBD1	TGTGCCAGCAGACCGGCGACAGGGATTGACACTGAAGCTTTCTTT	CASRPATGIDTEAFF
few	TRBV5-4	TRBJ2-7	.	TGTGCCAGCAGCTTGTATAAGCGTCTGAACGAGCAGTACTTC	CASSLYKRLNEQYF
.	TRBV5-5	TRBJ1-1	.	TGTGCCAGCAGCTTGACCGGGTCAAAGTGGGAGGCTTTCTTT	CASSLTGSKWEAFF
once	TRBV10-3	TRBJ1-5	TRBD1	TGTGCCATCAGGCCACCGGGACAGGGCTATCCGAAGAGCAATCAGCCCCAGCATTTT	CAIRPPGQGYPKSNQPQHF
.	TRBV6-4	TRBJ1-1	.	TGTGCCAGCAGCCGAGGGGGAGAGGGCCGGAGCACTGAAGCTTTCTTT	CASSRGGEGRSTEAFF
few	TRBV11-1	TRBJ1-1	TRBD1	TGTGCCAGCAGCGCAACAGGGGCGAACACTGAAGCTTTCTTT	CASSATGANTEAFF